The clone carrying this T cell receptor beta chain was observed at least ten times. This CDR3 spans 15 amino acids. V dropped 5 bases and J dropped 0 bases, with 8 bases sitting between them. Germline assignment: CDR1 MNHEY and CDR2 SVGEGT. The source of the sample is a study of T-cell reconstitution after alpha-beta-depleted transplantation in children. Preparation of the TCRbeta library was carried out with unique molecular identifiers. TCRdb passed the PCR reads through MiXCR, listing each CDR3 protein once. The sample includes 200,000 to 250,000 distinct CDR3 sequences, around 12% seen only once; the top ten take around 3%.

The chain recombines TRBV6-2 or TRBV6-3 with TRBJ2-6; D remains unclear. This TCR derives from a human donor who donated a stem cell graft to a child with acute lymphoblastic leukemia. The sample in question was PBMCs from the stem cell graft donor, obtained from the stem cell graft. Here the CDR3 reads CASSILFSGANVLTF. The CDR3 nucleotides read TGTGCCAGCAGTATTCTATTCTCTGGGGCCAACGTCCTGACTTTC.